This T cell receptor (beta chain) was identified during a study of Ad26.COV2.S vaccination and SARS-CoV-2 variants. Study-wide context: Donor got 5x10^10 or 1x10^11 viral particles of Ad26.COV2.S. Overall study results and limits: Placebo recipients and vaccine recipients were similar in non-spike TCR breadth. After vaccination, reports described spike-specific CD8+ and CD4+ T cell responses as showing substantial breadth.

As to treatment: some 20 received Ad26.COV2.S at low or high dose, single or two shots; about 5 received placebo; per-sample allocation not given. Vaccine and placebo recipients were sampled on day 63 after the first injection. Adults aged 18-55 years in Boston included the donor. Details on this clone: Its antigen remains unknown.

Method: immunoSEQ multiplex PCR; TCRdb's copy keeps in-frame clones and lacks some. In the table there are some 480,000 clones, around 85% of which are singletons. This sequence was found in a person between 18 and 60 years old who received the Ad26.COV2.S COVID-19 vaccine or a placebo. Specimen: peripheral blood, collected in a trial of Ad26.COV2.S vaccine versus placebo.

CDR3 residues: CASGESGGAYNEQFF. CDR3 nucleotides: TGCGCCAGCGGCGAGAGCGGGGGCGCCTACAATGAGCAGTTCTTC. V is TRBV4-3 and J is TRBJ2-1, with 8 nucleotides matching TRBD2. The CDR3 extends over 15 amino acids. V lost 8 bases, J lost 2 bases, and 8 bases stayed unmatched. The germline V gene has CDR1 LGHNA and CDR2 YSLEER.